This is a list of T cell receptor beta chains from one sample in a study of cytomegalovirus exposure and HLA in healthy donors. Assay used: immunoSEQ multiplex PCR; TCRdb lists only in-frame clones, some missing. The sample consists of 130,000 to 150,000 clones, around 80% of them appearing once. Material for sequencing was PBMCs. These receptors were collected from a man in his forties or fifties in good health and CMV-seronegative. Each CDR3 is given with its conserved first and last residue. A D gene is named only where the DNA matches it firmly. Some rows mark clone size as missing; the rest say once, few, many or name a class of expanded clone.

abundance: once
v_gene: TRBV30
j_gene: TRBJ1-5
d_gene: TRBD1
CDR3nt: TGTGCCTGGAGTAAGGACAGGGTGTTCCAGCCCCAGCATTTT
CDR3aa: CAWSKDRVFQPQHF

abundance: .
v_gene: TRBV12-5
j_gene: TRBJ2-3
d_gene: TRBD1
CDR3nt: TGTGCTAGTGGTGTAGGGACAGGGGGCGCAGATACGCAGTATTTT
CDR3aa: CASGVGTGGADTQYF

abundance: few
v_gene: TRBV18
j_gene: TRBJ1-1
d_gene: TRBD1
CDR3nt: TGTGCCAGCTCCCTCAAACAGGGGGACACTGAAGCTTTCTTT
CDR3aa: CASSLKQGDTEAFF

abundance: .
v_gene: TRBV13
j_gene: TRBJ1-2
d_gene: TRBD1
CDR3nt: TGTGCCAGCAGCTCGGACAGGGGGAATTATGGCTACACCTTC
CDR3aa: CASSSDRGNYGYTF

abundance: .
v_gene: TRBV11-3
j_gene: TRBJ2-3
d_gene: TRBD1
CDR3nt: TGTGCCAGCAGCCCCGGACAGGGCGGAACAGATACGCAGTATTTT
CDR3aa: CASSPGQGGTDTQYF

abundance: few
v_gene: TRBV10-1
j_gene: TRBJ2-2
d_gene: TRBD2
CDR3nt: TGCGCCAGCAGCGGGAGCGGGGTGAACACCGGGGAGCTGTTTTTT
CDR3aa: CASSGSGVNTGELFF

abundance: few
v_gene: TRBV19
j_gene: TRBJ1-5
d_gene: TRBD1
CDR3nt: TGTGCCAGTACTCATCTTGGGGACAGGGGGCGTCACCAGCCCCAGCATTTT
CDR3aa: CASTHLGDRGRHQPQHF

abundance: .
v_gene: TRBV5-5
j_gene: TRBJ1-2
d_gene: .
CDR3nt: TGTGCCAGCAGCTTGAGAAGAGCTAACTATGGCTACACCTTC
CDR3aa: CASSLRRANYGYTF

abundance: .
v_gene: TRBV7-2
j_gene: TRBJ1-5
d_gene: TRBD1
CDR3nt: TGTGCCAGCAGCCGGGGGACAGGAAGTTATAGCAATCAGCCCCAGCATTTT
CDR3aa: CASSRGTGSYSNQPQHF

abundance: .
v_gene: TRBV28
j_gene: TRBJ1-1
d_gene: .
CDR3nt: TGTGCCAGCGGGGGGAGCACTGAAGCTTTCTTT
CDR3aa: CASGGSTEAFF

abundance: once
v_gene: TRBV7-2
j_gene: TRBJ1-2
d_gene: .
CDR3nt: TGTGCCAGCAGCTACCGCGGACAGAGTGGTAACTATGGCTACACCTTC
CDR3aa: CASSYRGQSGNYGYTF

abundance: .
v_gene: TRBV5-7
j_gene: TRBJ2-7
d_gene: TRBD1
CDR3nt: TGTGCCAACAAGACGCCGCCTGACAGGGGGCGGAACGAGCAGTACTTC
CDR3aa: CANKTPPDRGRNEQYF

abundance: .
v_gene: TRBV4-1
j_gene: TRBJ2-1
d_gene: .
CDR3nt: TGCGCCAGCAGCCAAGCCCTAGCCAGCTCCTACAATGAGCAGTTCTTC
CDR3aa: CASSQALASSYNEQFF

abundance: .
v_gene: TRBV7-6
j_gene: TRBJ2-5
d_gene: TRBD2
CDR3nt: TGTGCCAGCAGCAAGCCTAGCGGGGGTCAAGAGACCCAGTACTTC
CDR3aa: CASSKPSGGQETQYF

abundance: .
v_gene: TRBV28
j_gene: TRBJ2-7
d_gene: .
CDR3nt: TGTGCCAGCAGTTTAACAGGATCCTACGAGCAGTACTTC
CDR3aa: CASSLTGSYEQYF

abundance: .
v_gene: TRBV5-4
j_gene: TRBJ2-7
d_gene: TRBD1
CDR3nt: TGTGCCAGCGCAGTGCAGGGGGCATCTCAGCAGTACTTC
CDR3aa: CASAVQGASQQYF

abundance: few
v_gene: TRBV7-9
j_gene: TRBJ2-7
d_gene: .
CDR3nt: TGTGCCAGCAGCCCAATCGTTTCGGGTTCCTACGAGCAGTACTTC
CDR3aa: CASSPIVSGSYEQYF

abundance: .
v_gene: TRBV5-1
j_gene: TRBJ1-4
d_gene: TRBD1
CDR3nt: TGCGCCAGCAGCCCGAAGACAGGGGCGAATGAAAAACTGTTTTTT
CDR3aa: CASSPKTGANEKLFF

abundance: .
v_gene: TRBV27
j_gene: TRBJ2-3
d_gene: TRBD2
CDR3nt: TGTGCCAGCAGTTTTAGCGGGCTCGGTGATACGCAGTATTTT
CDR3aa: CASSFSGLGDTQYF

abundance: .
v_gene: TRBV15
j_gene: TRBJ1-1
d_gene: .
CDR3nt: TGTGCCACCAGCAGAACCCAGGGATTTGAAGCTTTCTTT
CDR3aa: CATSRTQGFEAFF

abundance: .
v_gene: TRBV2
j_gene: TRBJ1-1
d_gene: .
CDR3nt: TGTGCCAGCAGCCCGACAGGCTTCCTTAACACTGAAGCTTTCTTT
CDR3aa: CASSPTGFLNTEAFF

abundance: .
v_gene: TRBV30
j_gene: TRBJ2-7
d_gene: .
CDR3nt: TGTGCCTGGAGCACAGGCCTCCAGGGCGAGCAGTACTTC
CDR3aa: CAWSTGLQGEQYF

abundance: .
v_gene: TRBV7-9
j_gene: TRBJ2-5
d_gene: TRBD1
CDR3nt: TGTGCCAGCAGCGACCGGGGACAGAAAGAGACCCAGTACTTC
CDR3aa: CASSDRGQKETQYF

abundance: .
v_gene: TRBV7-9
j_gene: TRBJ1-4
d_gene: .
CDR3nt: TGTTCCAGCACACAGACAGACGATGAAAAACTGTTTTTT
CDR3aa: CSSTQTDDEKLFF

abundance: .
v_gene: TRBV5-1
j_gene: TRBJ2-2
d_gene: .
CDR3nt: TGCGCCAGCAGCTTGCGTTCGGGAACCGGGGAGCTGTTTTTT
CDR3aa: CASSLRSGTGELFF

abundance: .
v_gene: TRBV5-4
j_gene: TRBJ1-3
d_gene: TRBD1
CDR3nt: TGTGCCAGCAGCTTGGACCCCGGGACAGCCCGAAACACCATATATTTT
CDR3aa: CASSLDPGTARNTIYF

abundance: .
v_gene: TRBV11-2
j_gene: TRBJ2-2
d_gene: TRBD2
CDR3nt: TGTGCCAGCAGCTTAGTTGCTAGCGGGGGCGGGTACACCGGGGAGCTGTTTTTT
CDR3aa: CASSLVASGGGYTGELFF

abundance: .
v_gene: TRBV5-1
j_gene: TRBJ2-1
d_gene: TRBD1
CDR3nt: TGCGCCAGCAGCTGGGGACAGGGGGGATACAATGAGCAGTTCTTC
CDR3aa: CASSWGQGGYNEQFF

abundance: .
v_gene: TRBV18
j_gene: TRBJ1-1
d_gene: TRBD1
CDR3nt: TGTGCCAGCTCACCTACGACAGGGCTGTACACTGAAGCTTTCTTT
CDR3aa: CASSPTTGLYTEAFF

abundance: .
v_gene: TRBV9
j_gene: TRBJ2-3
d_gene: .
CDR3nt: TGTGCCAGCAGCGTAGGACAAACCACAGATACGCAGTATTTT
CDR3aa: CASSVGQTTDTQYF

abundance: .
v_gene: TRBV5-1
j_gene: TRBJ2-3
d_gene: TRBD2
CDR3nt: TGCGCCAGCAGCTCCCTGGCGGGGGGGCTGATAGATACGCGGTATTTT
CDR3aa: CASSSLAGGLIDTRYF

abundance: .
v_gene: TRBV5-4
j_gene: TRBJ1-2
d_gene: .
CDR3nt: TGTGCCAGCAGCCTTCCAGTTAACTATGGCTACACCTTC
CDR3aa: CASSLPVNYGYTF

abundance: .
v_gene: TRBV5-4
j_gene: TRBJ2-2
d_gene: TRBD2
CDR3nt: TGTGCCAGCAGCTCCCCCCTGCGGGGGGGCCCCGGGGAGCTGTTTTTT
CDR3aa: CASSSPLRGGPGELFF

abundance: .
v_gene: TRBV19
j_gene: TRBJ2-6
d_gene: .
CDR3nt: TGTGCCAGTAGTATAGATCGGGAGACAAGCTCTGGGGCCAACGTCCTGACTTTC
CDR3aa: CASSIDRETSSGANVLTF

abundance: .
v_gene: TRBV9
j_gene: TRBJ2-1
d_gene: TRBD2
CDR3nt: TGTGCCAGCAGCGTAGTAGGGACTAGCCCTAGCTCCTACAATGAGCAGTTCTTC
CDR3aa: CASSVVGTSPSSYNEQFF

abundance: few
v_gene: TRBV5-8
j_gene: TRBJ2-2
d_gene: TRBD2
CDR3nt: TGTGCCGCGTTGGAGCGGGGGGGCATCACCGGGGAGCTGTTTTTT
CDR3aa: CAALERGGITGELFF

abundance: .
v_gene: TRBV27
j_gene: TRBJ1-5
d_gene: TRBD1
CDR3nt: TGTGCCAGCAGTTCCCGACAGGGGAGCAATCAGCCCCAGCATTTT
CDR3aa: CASSSRQGSNQPQHF

abundance: .
v_gene: TRBV7-2
j_gene: TRBJ2-4
d_gene: .
CDR3nt: TGTGCCAGCAGCTCATTCGGTAAAAACATTCAGTACTTC
CDR3aa: CASSSFGKNIQYF

abundance: .
v_gene: TRBV7-2
j_gene: TRBJ1-2
d_gene: TRBD1
CDR3nt: TGTGCCAGCAGCCCCGGGAACGACAGGGCTGCCTATGGCTACACCTTC
CDR3aa: CASSPGNDRAAYGYTF

abundance: .
v_gene: TRBV2
j_gene: TRBJ1-6
d_gene: TRBD1
CDR3nt: TGTGCCAGCAGTGGGACAGGGGGCGCGTTCGCAGGCTCACCCCTCCACTTT
CDR3aa: CASSGTGGAFAGSPLHF

abundance: .
v_gene: TRBV7-2
j_gene: TRBJ1-6
d_gene: TRBD1
CDR3nt: TGTGCCAGCAGCTTAGCGCTTGGGACAGGGGTTTCACCCCTCCACTTT
CDR3aa: CASSLALGTGVSPLHF

abundance: .
v_gene: TRBV9
j_gene: TRBJ2-3
d_gene: .
CDR3nt: TGTGCCAGCAGCGTAGTGAGCGGTAGCACAGATACGCAGTATTTT
CDR3aa: CASSVVSGSTDTQYF

abundance: .
v_gene: TRBV14
j_gene: TRBJ1-2
d_gene: .
CDR3nt: TGTGCCAGCAGCCAAGAATGGCAGGACTATGGCTACACCTTC
CDR3aa: CASSQEWQDYGYTF

abundance: .
v_gene: TRBV27
j_gene: TRBJ1-6
d_gene: TRBD1
CDR3nt: TGTGCCAGCTCCTCCGGGACAGGGCATTCACCCCTCCACTTT
CDR3aa: CASSSGTGHSPLHF

abundance: .
v_gene: TRBV11-2
j_gene: TRBJ2-7
d_gene: TRBD2
CDR3nt: TGTGCCAGCAGCTTTACTAGCGGGGGTATCCCCTACGAGCAGTACTTC
CDR3aa: CASSFTSGGIPYEQYF

abundance: .
v_gene: TRBV5-3
j_gene: TRBJ2-4
d_gene: TRBD1
CDR3nt: TGTGCCCCCCTCGACAGGGCGCGGGTCAAAAACATTCAGTACTTC
CDR3aa: CAPLDRARVKNIQYF

abundance: .
v_gene: TRBV6-6
j_gene: TRBJ1-3
d_gene: .
CDR3nt: TGTGCCAGCAGTTACCGGGAATCTGGAAACACCATATATTTT
CDR3aa: CASSYRESGNTIYF

abundance: once
v_gene: TRBV11-2
j_gene: TRBJ2-7
d_gene: .
CDR3nt: TGTGCCAGCAGCTTAGGTGGGACCGGGGGGCATTCCTACGAGCAGTACTTC
CDR3aa: CASSLGGTGGHSYEQYF